What follows is one T cell receptor (beta chain) and its context. Patients with stable or active relapsing-remitting disease, all of them treatment-naive, made up the multiple sclerosis controls. It was with random hexamers that about 0.45 to 1 ug RNA was reverse transcribed. Multiplex PCR with immunoSEQ amplified the TCR beta CDR3 across 54 Vbeta and 13 Jbeta. TCRdb re-called the immunoSEQ multiplex PCR reads with MiXCR, one entry per CDR3 protein. The table records around 180,000 distinct CDR3 sequences, approximately 94% of them present only once. The record originates from a study of CD8 T cells in Susac syndrome. Germline trimming cut 5 bases from V and 3 bases from J; bases unmatched to any gene: 14. The CDR3 runs 16 residues. Germline CDR1 reads DFQATT; CDR2 reads SNEGSKA (reference sequence).

The sequencing input was CD4+ T cells from PBMCs. The receptor's source is a human donor with multiple sclerosis. This sequence joins TRBV20-1 and TRBJ2-3; 7 nucleotides agree with TRBD2. CDR3 residues: CSAGTPRGGVTDTQYF. The CDR3 DNA follows: TGCAGTGCTGGCACTCCTAGGGGAGGGGTAACAGATACGCAGTATTTT.